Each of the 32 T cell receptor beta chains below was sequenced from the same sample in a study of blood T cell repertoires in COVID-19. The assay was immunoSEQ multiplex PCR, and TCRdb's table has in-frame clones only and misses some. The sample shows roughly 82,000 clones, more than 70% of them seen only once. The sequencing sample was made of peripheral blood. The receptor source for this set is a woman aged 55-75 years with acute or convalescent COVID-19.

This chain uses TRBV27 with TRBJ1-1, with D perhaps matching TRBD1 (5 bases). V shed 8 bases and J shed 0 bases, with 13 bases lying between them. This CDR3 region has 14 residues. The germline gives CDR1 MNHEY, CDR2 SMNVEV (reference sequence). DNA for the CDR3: TGTGCCAGCTCGCAGGGCAGGGTGAACACTGAAGCTTTCTTT. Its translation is CASSQGRVNTEAFF.

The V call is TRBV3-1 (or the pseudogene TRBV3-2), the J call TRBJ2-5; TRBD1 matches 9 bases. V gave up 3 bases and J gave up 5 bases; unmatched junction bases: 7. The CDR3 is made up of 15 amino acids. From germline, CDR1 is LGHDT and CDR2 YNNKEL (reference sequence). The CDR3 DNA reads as TGTGCCAGCAGCCAGCCGGACAGGGGAATCGAGACCCAGTACTTC. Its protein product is CASSQPDRGIETQYF.

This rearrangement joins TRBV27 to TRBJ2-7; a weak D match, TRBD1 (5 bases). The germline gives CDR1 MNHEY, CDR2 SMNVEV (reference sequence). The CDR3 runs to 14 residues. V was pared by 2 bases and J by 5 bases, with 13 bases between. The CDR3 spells CASSLPGKLNEQYF. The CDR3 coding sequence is TGTGCCAGCAGTTTACCAGGGAAACTTAACGAGCAGTACTTC.

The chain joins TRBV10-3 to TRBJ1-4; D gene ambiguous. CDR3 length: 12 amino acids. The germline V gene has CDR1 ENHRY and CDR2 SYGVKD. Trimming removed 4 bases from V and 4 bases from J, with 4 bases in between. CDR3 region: CAISAGNEKLFF. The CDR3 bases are TGTGCCATCAGTGCGGGTAATGAAAAACTGTTTTTT.

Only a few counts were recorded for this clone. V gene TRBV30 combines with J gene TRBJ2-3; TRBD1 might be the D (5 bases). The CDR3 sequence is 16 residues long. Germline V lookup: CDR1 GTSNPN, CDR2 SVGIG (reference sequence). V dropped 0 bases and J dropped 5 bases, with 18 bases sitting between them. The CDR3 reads CAWSVEWPGRVDTQYF. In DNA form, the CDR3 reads TGTGCCTGGAGTGTTGAGTGGCCAGGGCGAGTAGATACGCAGTATTTT.

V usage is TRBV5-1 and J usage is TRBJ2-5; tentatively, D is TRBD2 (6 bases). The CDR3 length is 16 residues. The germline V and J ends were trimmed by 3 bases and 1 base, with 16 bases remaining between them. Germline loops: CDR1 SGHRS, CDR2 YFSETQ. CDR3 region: CASSWGGRSLQETQYF. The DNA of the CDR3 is TGCGCCAGCAGCTGGGGAGGTCGATCGCTCCAAGAGACCCAGTACTTC.

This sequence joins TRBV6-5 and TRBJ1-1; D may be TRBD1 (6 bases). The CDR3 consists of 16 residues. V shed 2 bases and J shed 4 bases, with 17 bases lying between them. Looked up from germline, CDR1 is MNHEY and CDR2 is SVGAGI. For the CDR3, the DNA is TGTGCCAGCAGTTACGGACTTACAGGGTCGACCACTGAAGCTTTCTTT. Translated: CASSYGLTGSTTEAFF.

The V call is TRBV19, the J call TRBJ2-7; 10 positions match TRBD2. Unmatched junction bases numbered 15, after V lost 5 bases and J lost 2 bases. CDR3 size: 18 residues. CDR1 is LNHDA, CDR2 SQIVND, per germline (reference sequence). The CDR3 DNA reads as TGTGCCAGTAGTGGGAGATCCTGGACTAGCGGAGCCCCCTACGAGCAGTACTTC. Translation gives CASSGRSWTSGAPYEQYF.

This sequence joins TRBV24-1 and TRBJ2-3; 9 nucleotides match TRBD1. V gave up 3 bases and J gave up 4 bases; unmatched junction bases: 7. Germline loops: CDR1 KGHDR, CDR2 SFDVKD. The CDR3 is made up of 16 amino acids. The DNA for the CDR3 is TGTGCCACCAGTGATCTGGGGACAGGGCCCCCAGATACGCAGTATTTT. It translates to CATSDLGTGPPDTQYF.

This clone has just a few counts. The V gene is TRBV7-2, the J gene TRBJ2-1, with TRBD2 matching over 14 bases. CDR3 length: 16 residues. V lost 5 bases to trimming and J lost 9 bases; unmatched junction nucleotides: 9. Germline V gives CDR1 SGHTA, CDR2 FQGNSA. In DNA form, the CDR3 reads TGTGCCAGCAGCCTCCTCCCGGGACTAGCGGGGGCTGAGCAGTTCTTC. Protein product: CASSLLPGLAGAEQFF.

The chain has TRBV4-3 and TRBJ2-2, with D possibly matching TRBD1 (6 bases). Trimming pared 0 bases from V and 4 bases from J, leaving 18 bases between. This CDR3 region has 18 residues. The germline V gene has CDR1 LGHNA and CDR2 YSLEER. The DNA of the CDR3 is TGCGCCAGCAGCCAAGACCCCCCAGGGGTACGAGGCACCGGGGAGCTGTTTTTT. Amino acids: CASSQDPPGVRGTGELFF.

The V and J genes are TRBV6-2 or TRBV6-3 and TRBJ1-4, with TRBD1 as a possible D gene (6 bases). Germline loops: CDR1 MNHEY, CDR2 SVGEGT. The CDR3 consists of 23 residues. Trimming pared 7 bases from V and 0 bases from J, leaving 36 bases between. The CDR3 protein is CASTPHRVVHYAPWWATNEKLFF. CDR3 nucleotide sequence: TGTGCCAGCACCCCCCACAGGGTGGTACACTACGCCCCGTGGTGGGCAACTAATGAAAAACTGTTTTTT.

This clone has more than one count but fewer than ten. CDR3 sequence: CASSQVTTRSSGEQFF. The CDR3 DNA is TGTGCCAGCAGCCAAGTCACGACTAGGAGCTCCGGCGAGCAGTTCTTC. This chain links TRBV3-1 (or the pseudogene TRBV3-2) with TRBJ2-1, with D possibly TRBD2 on 6 matching bases. The CDR3 has 16 residues. Germline V gives CDR1 LGHDT, CDR2 YNNKEL (reference sequence). V was clipped by 1 base and J by 10 bases, with 20 bases between them.

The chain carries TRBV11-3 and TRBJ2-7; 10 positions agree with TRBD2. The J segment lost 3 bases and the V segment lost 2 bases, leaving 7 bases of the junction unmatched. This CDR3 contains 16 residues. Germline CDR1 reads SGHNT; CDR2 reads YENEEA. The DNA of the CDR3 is TGTGCCAGCAGCTTATTGGGCCTAGCGGGAGTCTACGAGCAGTACTTC. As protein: CASSLLGLAGVYEQYF.

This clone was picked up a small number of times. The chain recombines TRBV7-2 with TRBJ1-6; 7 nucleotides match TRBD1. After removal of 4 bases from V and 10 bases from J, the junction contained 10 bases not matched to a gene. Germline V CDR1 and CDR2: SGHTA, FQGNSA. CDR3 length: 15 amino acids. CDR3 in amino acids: CASSSGTGAESPLHF. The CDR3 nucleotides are TGTGCCAGCAGCTCTGGTACAGGGGCTGAGTCACCCCTCCACTTT.

The CDR3 here is CASSPPQSTPLHF. The CDR3 bases are TGTGCCAGCAGCCCCCCACAGAGTACACCCCTCCACTTT. This chain joins TRBV7-8 and TRBJ1-6, with D uncertain. Germline CDR1 reads SGHVS; CDR2 reads FQNEAQ. With 5 bases removed from V and 11 bases from J, the gap between germline ends came to 13 bases. This CDR3 region has 13 residues.

The CDR3 spells CASSVGPLLLAGVYNEQFF. CDR3 DNA: TGTGCCAGCAGCGTAGGACCGCTACTTCTAGCGGGGGTGTACAATGAGCAGTTCTTC. This chain uses TRBV9 with TRBJ2-1; 10 nucleotides align to TRBD2. This CDR3 spans 19 amino acids. The germline gives CDR1 SGDLS, CDR2 YYNGEE. The V segment lost 0 bases and the J segment 4 bases; nucleotides outside the gene matches: 13.

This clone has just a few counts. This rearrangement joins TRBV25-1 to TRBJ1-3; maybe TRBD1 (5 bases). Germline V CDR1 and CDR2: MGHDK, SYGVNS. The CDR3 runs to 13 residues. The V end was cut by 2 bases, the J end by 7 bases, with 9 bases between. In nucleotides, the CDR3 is TGTGCCAGCAGTGAACCGGGGGGGAACACCATATATTTT. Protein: CASSEPGGNTIYF.

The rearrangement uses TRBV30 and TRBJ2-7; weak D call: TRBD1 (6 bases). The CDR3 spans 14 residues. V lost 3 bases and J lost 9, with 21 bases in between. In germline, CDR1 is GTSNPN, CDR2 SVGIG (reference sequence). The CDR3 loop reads CAWSLPGHPVGQYF. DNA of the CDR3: TGTGCCTGGAGCCTACCGGGACACCCTGTAGGGCAGTACTTC.

The CDR3 sequence is CASSSGTSGIGVYNEQFF. CDR3 DNA: TGTGCCAGCAGTTCCGGGACTAGCGGGATAGGAGTCTACAATGAGCAGTTCTTC. V gene TRBV6-2 or TRBV6-3 combines with J gene TRBJ2-1, with 13 bases fitting TRBD2. J gave up 3 bases and V 4 bases, and 9 bases lay outside the gene matches. Germline V lookup: CDR1 MNHEY, CDR2 SVGEGT. The CDR3 loop spans 18 amino acids.

The CDR3 region is CASSLVPGEETQYF. The DNA of the CDR3 is TGCGCCAGCAGCTTGGTGCCAGGGGAAGAGACCCAGTACTTC. The V and J genes are TRBV5-1 and TRBJ2-5; D is possibly TRBD1 (6 bases). The V end was cut by 0 bases, the J end by 3 bases, with 9 bases between. Germline lookup yields CDR1 SGHRS and CDR2 YFSETQ. The CDR3 is made up of 14 amino acids.

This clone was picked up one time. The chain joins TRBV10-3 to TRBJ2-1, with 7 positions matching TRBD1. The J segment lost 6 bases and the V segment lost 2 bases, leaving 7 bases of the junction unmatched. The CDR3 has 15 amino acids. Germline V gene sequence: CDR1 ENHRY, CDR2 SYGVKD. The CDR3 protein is CAISETDRDGNEQFF. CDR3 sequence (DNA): TGTGCCATCAGTGAGACCGACAGGGATGGCAATGAGCAGTTCTTC.

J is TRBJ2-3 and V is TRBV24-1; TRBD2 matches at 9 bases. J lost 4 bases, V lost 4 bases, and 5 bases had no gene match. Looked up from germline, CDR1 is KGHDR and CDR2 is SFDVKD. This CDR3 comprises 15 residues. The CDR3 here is CATSEAGGSSDTQYF. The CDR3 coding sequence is TGTGCCACCAGTGAAGCGGGAGGTTCCTCAGATACGCAGTATTTT.

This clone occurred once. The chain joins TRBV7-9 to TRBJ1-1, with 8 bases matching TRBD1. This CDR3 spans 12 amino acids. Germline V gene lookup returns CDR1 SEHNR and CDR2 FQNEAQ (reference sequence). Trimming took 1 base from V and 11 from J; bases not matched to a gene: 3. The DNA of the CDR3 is TGTGCCAGCAGCTTAGGGACAGGGTACGCTTTCTTT. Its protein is CASSLGTGYAFF.

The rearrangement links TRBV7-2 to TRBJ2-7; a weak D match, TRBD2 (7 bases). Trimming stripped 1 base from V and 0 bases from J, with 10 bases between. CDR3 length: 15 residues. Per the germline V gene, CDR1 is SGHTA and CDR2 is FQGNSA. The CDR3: CASSLGGGLSYEQYF. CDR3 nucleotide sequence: TGTGCCAGCAGCTTAGGGGGGGGGCTCTCCTACGAGCAGTACTTC.

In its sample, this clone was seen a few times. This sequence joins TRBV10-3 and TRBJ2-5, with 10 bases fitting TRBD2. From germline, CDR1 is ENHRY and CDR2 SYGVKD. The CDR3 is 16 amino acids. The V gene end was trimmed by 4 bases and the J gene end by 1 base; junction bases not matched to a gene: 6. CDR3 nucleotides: TGTGCCATCAGTGGGGTGGTAGCGGGGGGCCAAGAGACCCAGTACTTC. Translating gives CAISGVVAGGQETQYF.

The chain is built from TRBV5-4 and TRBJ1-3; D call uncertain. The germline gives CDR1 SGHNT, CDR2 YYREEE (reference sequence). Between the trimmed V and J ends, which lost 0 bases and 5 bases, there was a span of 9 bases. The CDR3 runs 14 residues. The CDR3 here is CASSLGHQRNTIYF. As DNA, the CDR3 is TGTGCCAGCAGCTTGGGACATCAGCGAAACACCATATATTTT. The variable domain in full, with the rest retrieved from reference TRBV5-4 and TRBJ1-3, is ETGVTQSPTHLIKTRGQQVTLRCSSQSGHNTVSWYQQALGQGPQFIFQYYREEENGRGNFPPRFSGLQFPNYSSELNVNALELDDSALYLCASSLGHQRNTIYFGEGSWLTVV.

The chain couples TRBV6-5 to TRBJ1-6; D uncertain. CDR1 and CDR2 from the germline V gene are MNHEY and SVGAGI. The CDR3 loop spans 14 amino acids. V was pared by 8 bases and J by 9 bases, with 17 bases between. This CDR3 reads CASALIPEGSPLHF. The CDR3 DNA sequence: TGTGCCAGCGCCCTCATCCCGGAGGGTTCACCCCTCCACTTT.

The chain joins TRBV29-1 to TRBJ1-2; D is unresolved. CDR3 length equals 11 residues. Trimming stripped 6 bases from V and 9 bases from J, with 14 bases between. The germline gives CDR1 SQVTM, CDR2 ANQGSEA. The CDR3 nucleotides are TGCAGCGTCCTTCCAGGAAGGAGCTACACCTTC. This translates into CSVLPGRSYTF.

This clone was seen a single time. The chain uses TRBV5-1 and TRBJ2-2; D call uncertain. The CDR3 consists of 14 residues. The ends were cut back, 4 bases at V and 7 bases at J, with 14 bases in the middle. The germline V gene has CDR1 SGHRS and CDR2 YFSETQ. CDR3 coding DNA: TGCGCCAGCAGCCGAGACTTTAGGAACGGGGAGCTGTTTTTT. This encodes CASSRDFRNGELFF.

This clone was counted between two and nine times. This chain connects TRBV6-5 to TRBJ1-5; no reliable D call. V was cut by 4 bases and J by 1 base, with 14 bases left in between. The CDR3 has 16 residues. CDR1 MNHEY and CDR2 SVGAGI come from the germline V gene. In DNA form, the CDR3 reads TGTGCCAGCAGTTCCGCGAAGTTAAGCAGCAATCAGCCCCAGCATTTT. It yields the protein CASSSAKLSSNQPQHF.

CDR3 residues: CASSLTLAASYNEQFF. The CDR3 DNA follows: TGTGCCAGCAGCCTAACGTTAGCGGCCTCCTACAATGAGCAGTTCTTC. The genes are TRBV5-6 and TRBJ2-1; TRBD2 is a possible D gene (6 bases). Germline V lookup: CDR1 SGHDT, CDR2 YYEEEE. V was trimmed by 4 bases and J by 0 bases, leaving 14 bases between them. The CDR3 length is 16 residues.